This T cell receptor (beta chain) is drawn from a study of CD8+ T cells in alopecia areata. In the study overall: Tofacitinib treatment spanned 6 to 18 months, with 6 months off drug afterward.

Germline V gives CDR1 GTSNPN, CDR2 SVGIG (reference sequence). The CDR3 has 14 residues. Losses at the gene ends were 1 base for V and 6 bases for J; bases not matched to a gene: 2. Extraction of RNA preceded its reverse transcription into cDNA, which served as the sequencing template. Only in-frame clones appear in the TCRdb table, and some are missing; sequencing was by immunoSEQ multiplex PCR. This table holds more than 130,000 clones, 82% found once. Treatment of the sample: oral pan-JAK inhibitor, 5-10 mg twice daily. This clone has only a few counts. This TCR was recovered from a human donor with alopecia areata. This specimen consisted of CD8+ T cells sorted from blood, obtained at week 4, from a patient treated with tofacitinib. V gene TRBV30 combines with J gene TRBJ2-2; 10 bases map to TRBD2. CDR3: CAWSDGTSAGELFF. DNA of the CDR3: TGTGCCTGGAGTGACGGGACTAGCGCCGGGGAGCTGTTTTTT.